This T cell receptor beta chain was sequenced during a study of cytotoxic CD8 clonotypes in ibrutinib-treated CLL. Study-wide findings and caveats: At baseline, clonality was higher than in age-matched healthy donors and correlated with CD8+ counts. Clonotypes that were public were uncommon, and they contracted or stayed stable on treatment.

The source of approximately 2 micrograms of genomic DNA for TCR beta libraries was cryopreserved PBMCs. The method was immunoSEQ multiplex PCR; TCRdb's version includes in-frame clones alone and lacks a portion of them. The repertoire holds around 70,000 clones, with roughly 72% as singletons. A word on this clone: The antigen is not known.

The sequenced sample was PBMCs, obtained after 12 months of ibrutinib treatment. The TCR was taken from a human donor with chronic lymphocytic leukemia.

CDR3 region: CASSQEVGREKLFF. The CDR3 DNA is TGTGCCAGCAGCCAAGAGGTAGGGAGGGAAAAACTGTTTTTT. J is TRBJ1-4 and V is TRBV4-2, with D unresolved. The V gene's germline CDR1 is LGHNA and CDR2 YNFKEQ. This CDR3 is 14 amino acids long. V lost 0 bases and J 8 bases, leaving 10 bases between the germline ends.